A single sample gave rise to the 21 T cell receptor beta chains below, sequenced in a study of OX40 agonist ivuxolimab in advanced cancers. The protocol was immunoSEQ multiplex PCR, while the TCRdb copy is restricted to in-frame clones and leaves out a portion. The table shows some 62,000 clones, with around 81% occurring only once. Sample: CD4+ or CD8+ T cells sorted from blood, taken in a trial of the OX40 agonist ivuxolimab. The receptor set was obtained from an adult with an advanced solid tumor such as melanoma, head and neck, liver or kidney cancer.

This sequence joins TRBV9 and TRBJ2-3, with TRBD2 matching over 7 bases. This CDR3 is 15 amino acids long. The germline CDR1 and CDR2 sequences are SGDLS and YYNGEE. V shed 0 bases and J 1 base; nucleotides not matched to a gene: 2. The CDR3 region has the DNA TGTGCCAGCAGCGTAGGGGACTACCGCACAGATACGCAGTATTTT. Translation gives CASSVGDYRTDTQYF.

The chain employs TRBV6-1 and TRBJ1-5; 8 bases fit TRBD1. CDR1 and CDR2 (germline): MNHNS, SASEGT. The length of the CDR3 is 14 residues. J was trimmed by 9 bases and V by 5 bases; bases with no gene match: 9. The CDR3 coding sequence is TGTGCCAGCAGTTATCAGGGGGCGGAACTGCCCCAGCATTTT. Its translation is CASSYQGAELPQHF.

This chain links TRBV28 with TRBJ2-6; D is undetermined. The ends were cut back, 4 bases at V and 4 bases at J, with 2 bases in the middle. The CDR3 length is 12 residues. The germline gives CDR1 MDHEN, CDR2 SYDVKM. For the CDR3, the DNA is TGTGCCAGCAGTTCAGGGGCCAACGTCCTGACTTTC. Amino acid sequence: CASSSGANVLTF.

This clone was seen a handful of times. CDR3 sequence: CAWSGRGRDTQYF. CDR3 bases: TGTGCCTGGAGTGGGCGGGGAAGGGATACGCAGTATTTT. The chain has TRBV30 and TRBJ2-3, with D perhaps matching TRBD2 (6 bases). This CDR3 is 13 amino acids long. Germline loops: CDR1 GTSNPN, CDR2 SVGIG (reference sequence). V was pared by 1 base and J by 6 bases, with 11 bases between.

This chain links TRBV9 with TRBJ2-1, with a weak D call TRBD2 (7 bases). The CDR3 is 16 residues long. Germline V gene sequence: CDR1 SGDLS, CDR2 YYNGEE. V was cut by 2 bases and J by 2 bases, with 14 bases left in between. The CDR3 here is CASSVSGGSPYNEQFF. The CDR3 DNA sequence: TGTGCCAGCAGCGTTTCGGGGGGCAGTCCCTACAATGAGCAGTTCTTC.

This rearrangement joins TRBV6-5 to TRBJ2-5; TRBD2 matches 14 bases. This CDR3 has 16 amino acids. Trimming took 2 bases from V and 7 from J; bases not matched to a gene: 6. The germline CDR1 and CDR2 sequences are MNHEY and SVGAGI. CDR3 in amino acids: CASSYGLAGGSRTQYF. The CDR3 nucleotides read TGTGCCAGCAGTTACGGACTAGCGGGAGGTTCAAGGACCCAGTACTTC.

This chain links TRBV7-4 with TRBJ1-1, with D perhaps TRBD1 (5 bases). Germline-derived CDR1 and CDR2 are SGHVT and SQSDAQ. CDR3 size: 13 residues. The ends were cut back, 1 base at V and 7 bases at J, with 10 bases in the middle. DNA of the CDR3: TGTGCCAGCAGCTTAGGGACAACTAGTGAAGCTTTCTTT. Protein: CASSLGTTSEAFF.

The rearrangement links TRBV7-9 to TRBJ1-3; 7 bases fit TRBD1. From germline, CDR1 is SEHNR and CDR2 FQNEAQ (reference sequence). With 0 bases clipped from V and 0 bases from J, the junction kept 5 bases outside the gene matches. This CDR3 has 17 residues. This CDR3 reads CASSLAGRGSSGNTIYF. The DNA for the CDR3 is TGTGCCAGCAGCTTAGCGGGCAGGGGGAGCTCTGGAAACACCATATATTTT. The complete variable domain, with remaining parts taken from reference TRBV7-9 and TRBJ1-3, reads DTGVSQNPRHKITKRGQNVTFRCDPISEHNRLYWYRQTLGQGPEFLTYFQNEAQLEKSRLLSDRFSAERPKGSFSTLEIQRTEQGDSAMYLCASSLAGRGSSGNTIYFGEGSWLTVV.

The CDR3 spells CASSLGGYEQYF. In DNA, the CDR3 is TGTGCCAGCTCACTAGGGGGCTACGAGCAGTACTTC. This chain connects TRBV18 to TRBJ2-7; D may be TRBD1 (6 bases). V was trimmed by 4 bases and J by 3 bases, leaving 7 bases between them. The germline gives CDR1 KGHSH, CDR2 LQKENI. This CDR3 contains 12 residues.

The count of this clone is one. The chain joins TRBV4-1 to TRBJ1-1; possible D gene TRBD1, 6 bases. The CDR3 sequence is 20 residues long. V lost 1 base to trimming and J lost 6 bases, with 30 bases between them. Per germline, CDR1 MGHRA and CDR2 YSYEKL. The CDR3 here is CASSQAGLTGTSSEGAEAFF. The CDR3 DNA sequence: TGCGCCAGCAGCCAAGCAGGCCTTACAGGGACTTCCTCCGAGGGCGCTGAAGCTTTCTTT.

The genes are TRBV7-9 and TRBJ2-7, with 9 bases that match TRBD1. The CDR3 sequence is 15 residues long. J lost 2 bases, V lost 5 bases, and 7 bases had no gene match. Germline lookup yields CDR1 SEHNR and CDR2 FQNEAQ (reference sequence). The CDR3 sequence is CASSPWTGDTYEQYF. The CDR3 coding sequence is TGTGCCAGCAGCCCATGGACAGGGGACACCTACGAGCAGTACTTC. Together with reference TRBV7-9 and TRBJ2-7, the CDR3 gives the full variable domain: DTGVSQNPRHKITKRGQNVTFRCDPISEHNRLYWYRQTLGQGPEFLTYFQNEAQLEKSRLLSDRFSAERPKGSFSTLEIQRTEQGDSAMYLCASSPWTGDTYEQYFGPGTRLTVT.

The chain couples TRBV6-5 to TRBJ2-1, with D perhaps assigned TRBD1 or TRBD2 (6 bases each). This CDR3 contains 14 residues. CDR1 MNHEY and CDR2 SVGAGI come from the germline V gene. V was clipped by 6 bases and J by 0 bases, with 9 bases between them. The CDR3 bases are TGTGCCAGCAGAGGGGGGAGCTCCTACAATGAGCAGTTCTTC. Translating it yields CASRGGSSYNEQFF.

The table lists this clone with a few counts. CDR3 loop: CASSLALSSGSLFSNEQFF. The CDR3 DNA sequence: TGTGCCAGCAGCTTAGCGCTTTCTAGCGGGAGTCTTTTCTCGAATGAGCAGTTCTTC. The rearrangement uses TRBV7-6 and TRBJ2-1; TRBD2 agrees at 10 bases. J lost 7 bases, V lost 0 bases, and 15 bases had no gene match. In germline, CDR1 is SGHVS, CDR2 FNYEAQ. The CDR3 covers 19 residues.

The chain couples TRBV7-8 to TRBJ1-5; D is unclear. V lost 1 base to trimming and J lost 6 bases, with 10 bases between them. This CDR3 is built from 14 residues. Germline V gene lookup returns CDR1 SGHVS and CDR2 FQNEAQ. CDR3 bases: TGTGCCAGCAGCTTAGGGACCCCAGGTCAGCCCCAGCATTTT. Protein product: CASSLGTPGQPQHF.

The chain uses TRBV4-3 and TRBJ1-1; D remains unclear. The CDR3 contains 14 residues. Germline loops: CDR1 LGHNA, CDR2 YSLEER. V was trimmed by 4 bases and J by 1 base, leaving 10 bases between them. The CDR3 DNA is TGCGCCAGCAGCCTCTCCCAGACGAACACTGAAGCTTTCTTT. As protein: CASSLSQTNTEAFF.

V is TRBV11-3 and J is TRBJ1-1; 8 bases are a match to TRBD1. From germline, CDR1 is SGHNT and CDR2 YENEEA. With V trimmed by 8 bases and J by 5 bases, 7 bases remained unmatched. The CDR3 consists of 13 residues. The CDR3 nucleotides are TGTGCCAGCTCACGGACAGGGCTAACTGAAGCTTTCTTT. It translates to CASSRTGLTEAFF.

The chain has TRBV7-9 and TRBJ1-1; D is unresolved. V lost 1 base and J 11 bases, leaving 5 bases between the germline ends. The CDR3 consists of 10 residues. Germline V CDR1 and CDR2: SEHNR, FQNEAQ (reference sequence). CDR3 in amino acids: CASSLEKAFF. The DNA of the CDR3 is TGTGCCAGCAGCTTAGAAAAGGCTTTCTTT.

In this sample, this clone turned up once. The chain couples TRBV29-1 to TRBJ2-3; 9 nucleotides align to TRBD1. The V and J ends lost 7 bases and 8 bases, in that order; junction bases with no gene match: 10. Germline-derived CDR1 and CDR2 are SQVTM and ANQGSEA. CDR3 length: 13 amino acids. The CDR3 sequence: CSAAGQGLITQYF. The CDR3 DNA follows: TGCAGCGCGGCGGGACAGGGTCTTATTACGCAGTATTTT.

As DNA, the CDR3 is TGTGCCAGCAGCAACACGGCACAGGGACTTAATCAGCCCCAGCATTTT. Protein sequence: CASSNTAQGLNQPQHF. The chain employs TRBV5-4 and TRBJ1-5; maybe TRBD1 (6 bases). The CDR3 loop spans 16 amino acids. Trimming stripped 4 bases from V and 4 bases from J, with 18 bases between. In germline, CDR1 is SGHNT, CDR2 YYREEE (reference sequence). The variable domain in full, with the rest retrieved from reference TRBV5-4 and TRBJ1-5, is ETGVTQSPTHLIKTRGQQVTLRCSSQSGHNTVSWYQQALGQGPQFIFQYYREEENGRGNFPPRFSGLQFPNYSSELNVNALELDDSALYLCASSNTAQGLNQPQHFGDGTRLSIL.

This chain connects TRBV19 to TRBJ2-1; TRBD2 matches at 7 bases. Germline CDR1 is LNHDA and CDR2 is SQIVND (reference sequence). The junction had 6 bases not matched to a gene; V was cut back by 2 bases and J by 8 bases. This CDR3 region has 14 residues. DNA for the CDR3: TGTGCCAGTAGTATAACTAGCGACGGGGATGAGCAGTTCTTC. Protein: CASSITSDGDEQFF.

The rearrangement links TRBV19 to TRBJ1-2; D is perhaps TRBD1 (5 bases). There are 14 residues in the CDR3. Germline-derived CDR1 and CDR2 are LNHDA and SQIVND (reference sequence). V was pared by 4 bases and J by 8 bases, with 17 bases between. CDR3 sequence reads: CASSTGTLIGGYTF. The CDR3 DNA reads TGTGCCAGTAGTACAGGGACTCTTATCGGGGGCTACACCTTC. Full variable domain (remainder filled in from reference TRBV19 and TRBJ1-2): DGGITQSPKYLFRKEGQNVTLSCEQNLNHDAMYWYRQDPGQGLRLIYYSQIVNDFQKGDIAEGYSVSREKKESFPLTVTSAQKNPTAFYLCASSTGTLIGGYTFGSGTRLTVV.